Detailed here is one T cell receptor beta chain. Its cognate antigen is unknown. This entry comes from a study of vaccination effects on CD4 cells after COVID-19. Overall study context: A density of around 2 million PBMC per well was used; these cells were cultured with roughly 10 IU/ml IL-2 and 10 ug/ml peptides.

Generated by immunoSEQ multiplex PCR, the TCRdb table keeps only in-frame clones and is missing some. The table shows 40,000 or so clones, with around 70% occurring only once. V shed 6 bases, J shed 7 bases, and the junction held 12 bases outside the gene matches. CDR3 length: 15 amino acids. Germline V gives CDR1 ENHRY, CDR2 SYGVKD. The authors isolated CD4+ T cells after less than eleven days of culture. Participants got two doses of BNT162b2 or mRNA-1273 vaccine. Recipients of the vaccine had no prior SARS-CoV-2 infection and negative nucleocapsid antibodies. V usage is TRBV10-3 and J usage is TRBJ2-1; 7 nucleotides agree with TRBD2. This receptor was identified in a human donor who received a COVID-19 vaccine. Source: CD4+ T cells from PBMCs cultured without peptide, taken after COVID-19 vaccination. In DNA, the CDR3 is TGTGCCATCAGGGCGACACTGACTAGCTGGAATGAGCAGTTCTTC. Protein product: CAIRATLTSWNEQFF.